This TCR beta chain was profiled in a study of early T cells in non-severe SARS-CoV-2 infection. Study background: Sequenced material consisted of bulk RNA (from unsorted whole blood), and chains were unpaired. Study findings and constraints: Sequences matched to VDJdb favored anti-spike CD8 responses, while private and CD4 specificities were missed.

As for this clonotype: Its antigen is still unknown.

Each cDNA molecule carried a unique molecular identifier. TCRdb processed the 5' RACE reads anew with MiXCR; each CDR3 protein has one entry. Among approximately 90,000 distinct CDR3 sequences listed, roughly 17% were seen once. The CDR3 is 14 amino acids. V gave up 6 bases and J gave up 5 bases, with 17 bases separating them. Germline V CDR1 and CDR2: MDHEN, SYDVKM. This sample comprised whole blood, obtained at baseline. This TCR derives from an adult who was a healthcare worker with PCR-confirmed SARS-CoV-2 infection or an uninfected control (not recorded which). The rearrangement joins TRBV28 to TRBJ2-7; no clear D. The CDR3 here is CASSPGLDPDEQYF. As DNA, the CDR3 is TGTGCCAGCAGCCCTGGGCTCGACCCGGACGAGCAGTACTTC.